One sample yielded the 21 T cell receptor beta chains listed below, sequenced in a study of T-cell memory formation after mild COVID-19. Using its own MiXCR run on the 5' RACE reads, TCRdb lists one record per CDR3 protein. The sample lists some 150,000 distinct CDR3 sequences, under 30% occurring once. Sequenced: PBMCs or a T cell subset sorted from them (not recorded which). The receptors stem from an adult woman who had mild COVID-19 (a few samples of this study predate the infection). Cell type and time point are not known.

The chain is built from TRBV6-2 or TRBV6-3 and TRBJ2-2, with D perhaps TRBD2 (6 bases). Germline V gene data show CDR1 as MNHEY and CDR2 as SVGEGT. V lost 0 bases and J lost 9, with 14 bases in between. The CDR3 covers 15 residues. The CDR3 DNA follows: TGTGCCAGCAGTTACTCAGTCGGGAGCCACTGGGAGCTGTTTTTT. Residues: CASSYSVGSHWELFF.

The chain has TRBV6-2 or TRBV6-3 and TRBJ1-5; TRBD1 is a possible D gene (6 bases). This CDR3 has 16 amino acids. The germline V gene encodes CDR1 MNHEY and CDR2 SVGEGT. Between the trimmed V and J ends, which lost 5 bases and 5 bases, there was a span of 19 bases. For the CDR3, the DNA is TGTGCCAGCAGTCCCGCCGGGGGCAGGATGGATCAGCCCCAGCATTTT. As protein: CASSPAGGRMDQPQHF.

This clonotype was seen a few times. This chain links TRBV7-9 with TRBJ1-2; D is ambiguous. Germline lookup yields CDR1 SEHNR and CDR2 FQNEAQ (reference sequence). The V end was cut by 5 bases, the J end by 3 bases, with 10 bases between. This CDR3 is 13 amino acids long. In nucleotides, the CDR3 is TGTGCCAGCAGCCTCGCCTCGCACTATGGCTACACCTTC. Its protein product is CASSLASHYGYTF.

The V and J genes are TRBV11-2 and TRBJ1-2; D may be TRBD1 (6 bases). V was shortened by 5 bases and J by 2 bases, with 15 bases between the two germline ends. From germline, CDR1 is SGHAT and CDR2 FQNNGV. The CDR3 covers 15 residues. CDR3 DNA sequence: TGTGCCAGCAGCCCCCGGGGGGCCCTCAACTATGGCTACACCTTC. This translates into CASSPRGALNYGYTF.

The J gene is TRBJ2-3, the V gene TRBV6-1; TRBD1 might be the D (5 bases). Germline V lookup: CDR1 MNHNS, CDR2 SASEGT. V was shortened by 2 bases and J by 8 bases, with 11 bases between the two germline ends. This CDR3 contains 13 residues. As DNA, the CDR3 is TGTGCCAGCAGTGAAACCCTTCAGGGTACGCAGTATTTT. Translation: CASSETLQGTQYF.

This clonotype has a count of ten or more. The chain couples TRBV7-6 to TRBJ2-1, with TRBD1 as a possible D gene (6 bases). Trimming stripped 5 bases from V and 2 bases from J, with 13 bases between. The CDR3 is made up of 15 amino acids. CDR1 SGHVS and CDR2 FNYEAQ come from the germline V gene. The CDR3 loop reads CASSLQGPAYNEQFF. CDR3 nucleotide sequence: TGTGCCAGCAGCCTTCAGGGGCCCGCCTACAATGAGCAGTTCTTC.

In its sample, this clonotype was seen a few times. The chain employs TRBV4-1 and TRBJ2-1; 9 nucleotides align to TRBD2. V was pared by 0 bases and J by 10 bases, with 7 bases of the junction left unmatched. Germline-derived CDR1 and CDR2 are MGHRA and YSYEKL. This CDR3 is 15 amino acids long. The CDR3 DNA reads as TGCGCCAGCAGCCAAGATGATCTAGCGGGGAGGGAGCAGTTCTTC. It specifies CASSQDDLAGREQFF.

This clonotype came up a few times. The V gene is TRBV5-5, the J gene TRBJ2-7, with 9 bases identical to TRBD1. Germline V CDR1 and CDR2: SGHKS, YYEKEE (reference sequence). V lost 3 bases, J lost 2 bases, and 3 bases stayed unmatched. The CDR3 is made up of 14 amino acids. As DNA, the CDR3 is TGTGCCAGCAGCTCCGGGACAGGGCCCTACGAGCAGTACTTC. Protein product: CASSSGTGPYEQYF. Full variable domain (rest looked up from reference TRBV5-5 and TRBJ2-7): DAGVTQSPTHLIKTRGQQVTLRCSPISGHKSVSWYQQVLGQGPQFIFQYYEKEERGRGNFPDRFSARQFPNYSSELNVNALLLGDSALYLCASSSGTGPYEQYFGPGTRLTVT.

The rearrangement uses TRBV5-1 and TRBJ2-3; perhaps TRBD1 as D (6 bases). The CDR3 is 15 residues long. Germline V gene data show CDR1 as SGHRS and CDR2 as YFSETQ. The V gene lost 0 bases and the J gene lost 0 bases, with 8 bases spanning the gap. The CDR3 DNA sequence: TGCGCCAGCAGCTTGGGGACAGCTAGCACAGATACGCAGTATTTT. This encodes CASSLGTASTDTQYF.

This clonotype was seen only a few times. The chain combines TRBV12-3 or TRBV12-4 with TRBJ2-2; 10 nucleotides agree with TRBD2. With 3 bases clipped from V and 2 bases from J, the junction kept 12 bases outside the gene matches. There are 19 residues in the CDR3. Here the CDR3 DNA reads TGTGCCAGCAGTTTTCTCGCCTCAATAGCGGGAGGTAACACCGGGGAGCTGTTTTTT. It translates to CASSFLASIAGGNTGELFF.

The V and J genes are TRBV29-1 and TRBJ2-1; 9 bases fit TRBD1. Germline CDR1 SQVTM, CDR2 ANQGSEA. After removal of 5 bases from V and 9 bases from J, the junction contained 14 bases not matched to a gene. This CDR3 region has 15 residues. The CDR3 protein is CSVITPRQGVSEQFF. CDR3 nucleotide sequence: TGCAGCGTTATAACTCCTAGACAGGGGGTTAGTGAGCAGTTCTTC.

This chain uses TRBV5-6 with TRBJ2-7; 7 bases agree with TRBD1. The CDR3 has 15 residues. Germline CDR1 reads SGHDT; CDR2 reads YYEEEE. With V trimmed by 4 bases and J by 4 bases, 11 bases remained unmatched. CDR3 sequence reads: CASSGGQTSRYEQYF. Here the CDR3 DNA reads TGTGCCAGCAGCGGGGGACAGACTTCTCGATACGAGCAGTACTTC.

This clonotype was picked up a small number of times. The gene calls are TRBV7-9 and TRBJ1-2, with TRBD1 as a possible D gene (6 bases). Trimming shortened V by 5 bases and J by 8 bases, and 15 bases separated the two germline ends. Germline V gene sequence: CDR1 SEHNR, CDR2 FQNEAQ (reference sequence). The CDR3 runs 13 residues. CDR3 nucleotides: TGTGCCAGCAGCCTCCGACAGGAGGGGGGCTACACCTTC. Encoded protein: CASSLRQEGGYTF.

This clonotype occurred a few times. The chain carries TRBV5-6 and TRBJ2-3; TRBD1 might be the D (5 bases). The CDR3 spans 16 residues. V was pared by 0 bases and J by 4 bases, with 15 bases between. Germline-derived CDR1 and CDR2 are SGHDT and YYEEEE. This CDR3 is CASSLGPGLFSDTQYF. DNA for the CDR3: TGTGCCAGCAGCTTGGGTCCAGGGCTGTTCTCAGATACGCAGTATTTT.

The rearrangement uses TRBV6-6 and TRBJ1-6; no definite D call. The germline V and J ends were trimmed by 7 bases and 3 bases, with 16 bases remaining between them. Germline CDR1 is MNHNY and CDR2 is SVGAGI (reference sequence). The CDR3 runs to 16 residues. This chain's CDR3 is CASNPTWESYNSPLHF. CDR3 DNA sequence: TGTGCCAGCAACCCTACTTGGGAGAGCTATAATTCACCCCTCCACTTT.

This rearrangement joins TRBV28 to TRBJ2-7; 7 bases are a match to TRBD1. The ends lost 6 bases at V and 4 bases at J; junction bases unmatched: 15. This CDR3 has 16 amino acids. Looked up from germline, CDR1 is MDHEN and CDR2 is SYDVKM. CDR3 protein: CASSIRGQVRTYEQYF. The CDR3 DNA reads as TGTGCCAGCAGCATTCGCGGACAGGTCAGGACTTACGAGCAGTACTTC. The variable domain in full, completed from reference TRBV28 and TRBJ2-7, reads DVKVTQSSRYLVKRTGEKVFLECVQDMDHENMFWYRQDPGLGLRLIYFSYDVKMKEKGDIPEGYSVSREKKERFSLILESASTNQTSMYLCASSIRGQVRTYEQYFGPGTRLTVT.

The chain employs TRBV6-5 and TRBJ2-1; TRBD2 aligns across 8 bases. Germline CDR1 reads MNHEY; CDR2 reads SVGAGI. The CDR3 extends over 18 amino acids. With V trimmed by 0 bases and J by 9 bases, 16 bases remained unmatched. The CDR3 is CASSYSPEAGGRWGEQFF. The DNA of the CDR3 is TGTGCCAGCAGTTACTCCCCAGAGGCGGGGGGCCGGTGGGGTGAGCAGTTCTTC.

Worth noting for this clonotype: One junction end does not reproduce the germline sequence, and a read error may be involved. This chain uses TRBV5-1 with TRBJ2-2; TRBD2 agrees at 9 bases. Per the germline V gene, CDR1 is SGHRS and CDR2 is YFSETQ. There are 16 residues in the CDR3. CDR3 in DNA: TGCGCCAGCAGCTTTTTAGCGGGAGATAACACCGGGGAGCTGTATTTT. It translates to CASSFLAGDNTGELYF.

This clonotype showed up just a few times. The rearrangement uses TRBV12-3 or TRBV12-4 and TRBJ2-1, with 9 bases aligning to TRBD2. This CDR3 is built from 13 residues. The junction had 8 bases not matched to a gene; V was cut back by 5 bases and J by 12 bases. DNA for the CDR3: TGTGCCAGCAGTCCGGGACTAGCCATTGTGCAGTTCTTC. Encoded protein: CASSPGLAIVQFF.

The chain uses TRBV12-3 or TRBV12-4 and TRBJ1-1; unclear D gene. The V and J ends lost 7 bases and 5 bases respectively, with 17 bases between them. The CDR3 spans 14 residues. CDR3 bases: TGTGCCAGCACCCGGACTCCCGGGGTTACTGAAGCTTTCTTT. Its protein is CASTRTPGVTEAFF.

This clonotype was detected only once. This chain uses TRBV20-1 with TRBJ2-7, with D perhaps given as TRBD1 or TRBD2 (5 bases each). Germline values: CDR1 DFQATT, CDR2 SNEGSKA (reference sequence). The CDR3 runs to 15 residues. Trimming removed 8 bases from V and 0 bases from J, with 20 bases in between. Here the CDR3 DNA reads TGCAGTCCGAGGGGTCCGGGGACCGACTCCTACGAGCAGTACTTC. This translates into CSPRGPGTDSYEQYF.